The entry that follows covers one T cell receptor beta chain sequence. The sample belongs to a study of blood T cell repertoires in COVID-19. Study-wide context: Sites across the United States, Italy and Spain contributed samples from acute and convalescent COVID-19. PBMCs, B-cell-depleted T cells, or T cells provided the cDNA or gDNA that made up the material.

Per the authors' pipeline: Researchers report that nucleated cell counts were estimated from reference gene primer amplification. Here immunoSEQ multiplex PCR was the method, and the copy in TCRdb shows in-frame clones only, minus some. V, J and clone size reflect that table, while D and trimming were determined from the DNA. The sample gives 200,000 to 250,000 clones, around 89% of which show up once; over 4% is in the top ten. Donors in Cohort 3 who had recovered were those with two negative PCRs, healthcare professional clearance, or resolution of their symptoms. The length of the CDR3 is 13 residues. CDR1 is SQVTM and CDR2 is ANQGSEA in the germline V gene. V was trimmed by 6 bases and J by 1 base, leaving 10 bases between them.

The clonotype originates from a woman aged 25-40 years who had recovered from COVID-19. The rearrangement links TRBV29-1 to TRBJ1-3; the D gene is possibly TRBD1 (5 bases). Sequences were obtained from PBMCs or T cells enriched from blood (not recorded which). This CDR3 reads CSVGEGSGNTIYF. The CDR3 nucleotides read TGCAGCGTGGGGGAGGGATCTGGAAACACCATATATTTT.